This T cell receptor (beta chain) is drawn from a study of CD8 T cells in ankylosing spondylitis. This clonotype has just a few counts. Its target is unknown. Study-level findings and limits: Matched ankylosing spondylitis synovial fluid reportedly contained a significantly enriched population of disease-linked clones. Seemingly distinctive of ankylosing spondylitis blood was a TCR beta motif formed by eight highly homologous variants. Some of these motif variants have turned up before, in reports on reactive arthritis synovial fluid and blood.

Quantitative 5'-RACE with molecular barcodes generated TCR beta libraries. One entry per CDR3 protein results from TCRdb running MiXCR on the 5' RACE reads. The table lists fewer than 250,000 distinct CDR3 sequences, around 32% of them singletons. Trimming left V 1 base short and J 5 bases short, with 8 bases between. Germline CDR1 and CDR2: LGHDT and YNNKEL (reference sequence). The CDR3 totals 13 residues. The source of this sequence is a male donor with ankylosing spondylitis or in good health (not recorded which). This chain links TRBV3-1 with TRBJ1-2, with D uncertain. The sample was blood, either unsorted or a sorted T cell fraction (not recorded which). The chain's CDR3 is CASSQGTHYGYTF. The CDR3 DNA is TGTGCCAGCAGCCAAGGGACGCATTATGGCTACACCTTC.